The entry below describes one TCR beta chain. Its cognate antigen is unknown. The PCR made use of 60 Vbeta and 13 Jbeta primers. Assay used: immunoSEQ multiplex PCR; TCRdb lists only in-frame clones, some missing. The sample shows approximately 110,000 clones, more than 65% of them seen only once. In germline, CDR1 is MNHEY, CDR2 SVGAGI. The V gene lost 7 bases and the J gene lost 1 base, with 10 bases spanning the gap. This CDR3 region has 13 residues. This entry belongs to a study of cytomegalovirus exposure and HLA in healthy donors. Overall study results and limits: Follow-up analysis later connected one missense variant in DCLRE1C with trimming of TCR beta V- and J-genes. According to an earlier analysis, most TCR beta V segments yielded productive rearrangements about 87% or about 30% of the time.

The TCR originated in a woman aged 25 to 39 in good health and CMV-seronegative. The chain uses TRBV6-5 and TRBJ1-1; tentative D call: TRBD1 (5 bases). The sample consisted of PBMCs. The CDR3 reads CASTVGGNTEAFF. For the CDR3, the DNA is TGTGCCAGCACCGTGGGGGGGAACACTGAAGCTTTCTTT.